This T cell receptor (beta chain) was captured by sequencing in a study of CD8+CD57+ T cells in acquired aplastic anemia. Study overall: Recorded DNA amounts for sorted CD4+ and CD8+ cells had an average of roughly 3.4 ug.

Germline CDR1 and CDR2: LNHDA and SQIVND (reference sequence). The CDR3 loop spans 15 amino acids. With V trimmed by 6 bases and J by 2 bases, 4 bases remained unmatched. CDR3 and TCR beta VDJ profiling relied on genomic DNA as the template. TCRdb independently ran MiXCR on the reads; one entry per CDR3 protein. The repertoire holds 150,000 to 200,000 distinct CDR3 sequences, with about two thirds as singletons. This clonotype was seen just once. Its antigen is as yet unknown. Patients picked for sequencing had shown CD8+CD57+ cell expansion detected by flow cytometry. Diagnosis of severe acquired aplastic anemia applied to all patients. Patients had undergone no therapy by the time their blood was sampled. Broader study findings: Patients were compared with controls for CD8+ Simpson's diversity, and no significant difference emerged.

The sample was sorted CD4+, CD8+, or CD8+CD57+ T cells (not recorded which) from PBMCs. This chain joins TRBV19 and TRBJ2-1, with TRBD2 identical over 10 bases. This clonotype originated in a human donor with aplastic anemia. Here the CDR3 reads CASSGGLAAYNEQFF. The CDR3 DNA reads TGTGCCAGTAGCGGAGGACTAGCGGCCTACAATGAGCAGTTCTTC. Full variable domain (rest looked up from reference TRBV19 and TRBJ2-1): DGGITQSPKYLFRKEGQNVTLSCEQNLNHDAMYWYRQDPGQGLRLIYYSQIVNDFQKGDIAEGYSVSREKKESFPLTVTSAQKNPTAFYLCASSGGLAAYNEQFFGPGTRLTVL.